This T cell receptor (beta chain) comes out of a study of T cell responses to AZD1222 COVID-19 vaccine. Study results and caveats: It should be noted that donors were predominantly white British and more often female, and clonal diversity was possibly underestimated. Seropositivity was recorded at baseline in only a handful of AZD1222 recipients. No day 14 peak samples; only post-peak repertoires were characterized.

Germline CDR1 SQVTM, CDR2 ANQGSEA. CDR3 length: 12 residues. Clones were read by immunoSEQ multiplex PCR, and TCRdb kept only the in-frame ones, dropping some. This table holds around 100,000 clones, 90% found once. As concerns this clone: Its antigen is not known. The junction differs from germline at one of its ends, possibly a read error.

The clonotype comes from an adult in good health. Sequencing used peripheral blood, obtained on day 0 of AZD1222 vaccination. The chain carries TRBV29-1 and TRBJ1-4, with 7 bases aligning to TRBD1. CDR3 protein: CSVSTLAGTEVF. The CDR3 DNA follows: TGCAGCGTTTCGACTCTGGCCGGGACAGAGGTTTTT.